This T cell receptor (beta chain) is from a study of cytomegalovirus exposure and HLA in healthy donors. The ends were cut back, 2 bases at V and 5 bases at J, with 12 bases in the middle. Looked up from germline, CDR1 is MGHRA and CDR2 is YSYEKL. The CDR3 spans 14 residues. In the PCR, 60 Vbeta and 13 Jbeta primers were used. Only in-frame clones appear in the TCRdb table, and some are missing; sequencing was by immunoSEQ multiplex PCR. The sample records 110,000 or so clones, over 65% being singletons. The V gene is TRBV4-1, the J gene TRBJ1-1, with TRBD1 as a possible D gene (6 bases). The sequence was collected from a woman aged 18-35 years in good health and CMV-seronegative. Input material: PBMCs. The CDR3 sequence: CASSQRGSPTEAFF. The CDR3 region has the DNA TGCGCCAGCAGCCAAAGGGGGAGTCCGACTGAAGCTTTCTTT.